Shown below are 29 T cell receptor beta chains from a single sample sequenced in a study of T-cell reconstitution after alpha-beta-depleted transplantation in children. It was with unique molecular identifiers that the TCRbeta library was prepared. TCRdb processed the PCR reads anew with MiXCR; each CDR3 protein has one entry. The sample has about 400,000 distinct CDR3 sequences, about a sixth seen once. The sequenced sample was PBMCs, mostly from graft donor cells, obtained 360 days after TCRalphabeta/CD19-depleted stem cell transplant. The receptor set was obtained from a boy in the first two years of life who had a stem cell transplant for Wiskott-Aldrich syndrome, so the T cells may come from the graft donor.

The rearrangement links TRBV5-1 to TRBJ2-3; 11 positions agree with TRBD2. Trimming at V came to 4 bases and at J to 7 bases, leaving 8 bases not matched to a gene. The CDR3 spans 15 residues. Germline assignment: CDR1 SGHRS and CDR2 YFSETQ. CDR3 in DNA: TGCGCCAGCAGCGCTAGCGGGGGGCGCGACCATACGCAGTATTTT. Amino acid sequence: CASSASGGRDHTQYF.

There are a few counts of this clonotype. CDR3 residues: CASSPGFYTDTQYF. The CDR3 coding sequence is TGTGCCAGCAGCCCAGGGTTTTACACAGATACGCAGTATTTT. This chain connects TRBV3-1 to TRBJ2-3; a weak D match, TRBD1 (5 bases). Germline values: CDR1 LGHDT, CDR2 YNNKEL (reference sequence). Trimming removed 4 bases at V and 2 bases at J, with 10 bases between. There are 14 residues in the CDR3.

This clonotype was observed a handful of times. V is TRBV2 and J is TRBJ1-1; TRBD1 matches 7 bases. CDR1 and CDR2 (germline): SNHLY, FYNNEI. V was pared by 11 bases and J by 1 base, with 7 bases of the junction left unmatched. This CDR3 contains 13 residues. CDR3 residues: CAGSGGKNTEAFF. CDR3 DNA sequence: TGTGCCGGCTCAGGGGGGAAGAACACTGAAGCTTTCTTT. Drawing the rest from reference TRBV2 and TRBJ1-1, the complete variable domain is EPEVTQTPSHQVTQMGQEVILRCVPISNHLYFYWYRQILGQKVEFLVSFYNNEISEKSEIFDDQFSVERPDGSNFTLKIRSTKLEDSAMYFCAGSGGKNTEAFFGQGTRLTVV.

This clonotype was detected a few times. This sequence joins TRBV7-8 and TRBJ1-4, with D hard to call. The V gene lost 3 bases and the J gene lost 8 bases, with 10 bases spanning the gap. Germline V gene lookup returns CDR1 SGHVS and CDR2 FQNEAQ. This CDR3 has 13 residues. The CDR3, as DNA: TGTGCCAGCAGCTTCGGTGCACAGGAAAAACTGTTTTTT. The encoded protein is CASSFGAQEKLFF.

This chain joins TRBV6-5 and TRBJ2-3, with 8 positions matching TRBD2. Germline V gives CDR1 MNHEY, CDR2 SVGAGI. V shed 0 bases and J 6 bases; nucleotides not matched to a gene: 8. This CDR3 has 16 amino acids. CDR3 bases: TGTGCCAGCAGTTACTCGCGAGGGACTAGTCAGGATACGCAGTATTTT. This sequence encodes CASSYSRGTSQDTQYF.

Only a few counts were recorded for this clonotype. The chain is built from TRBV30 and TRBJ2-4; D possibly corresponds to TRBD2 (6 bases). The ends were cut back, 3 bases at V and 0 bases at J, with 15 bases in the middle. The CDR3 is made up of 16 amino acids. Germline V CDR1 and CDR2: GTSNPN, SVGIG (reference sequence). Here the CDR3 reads CAWRPPTRLAKNIQYF. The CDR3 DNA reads TGTGCCTGGAGACCGCCGACTAGACTAGCCAAAAACATTCAGTACTTC.

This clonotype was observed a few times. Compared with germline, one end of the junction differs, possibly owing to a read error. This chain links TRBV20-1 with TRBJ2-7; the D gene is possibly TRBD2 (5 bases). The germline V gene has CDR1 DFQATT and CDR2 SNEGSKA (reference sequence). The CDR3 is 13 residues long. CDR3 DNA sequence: TGCAGTGCGAGAGGGAGTAGCTCCTACGAGCAGTACTTC. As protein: CSARGSSSYEQYF.

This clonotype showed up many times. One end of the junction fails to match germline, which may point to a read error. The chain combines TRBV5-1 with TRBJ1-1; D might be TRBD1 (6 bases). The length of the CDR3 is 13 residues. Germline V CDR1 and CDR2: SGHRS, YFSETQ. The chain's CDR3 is CASSLGGNTEAFF. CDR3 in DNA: TGTGCCAGCAGCTTAGGGGGGAACACTGAAGCTTTCTTT.

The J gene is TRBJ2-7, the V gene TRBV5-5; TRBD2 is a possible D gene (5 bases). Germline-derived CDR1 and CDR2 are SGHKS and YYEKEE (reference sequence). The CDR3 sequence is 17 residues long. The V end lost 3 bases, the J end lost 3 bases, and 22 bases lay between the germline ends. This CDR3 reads CASSSSIGKVEDYEQYF. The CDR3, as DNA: TGTGCCAGCAGCTCTTCGATCGGGAAGGTTGAAGACTACGAGCAGTACTTC. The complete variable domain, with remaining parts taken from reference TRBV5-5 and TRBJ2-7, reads DAGVTQSPTHLIKTRGQQVTLRCSPISGHKSVSWYQQVLGQGPQFIFQYYEKEERGRGNFPDRFSARQFPNYSSELNVNALLLGDSALYLCASSSSIGKVEDYEQYFGPGTRLTVT.

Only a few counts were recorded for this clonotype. DNA of the CDR3: TGTGCCAGCAGTTTATCGTTAGCGGGACCCCTCGGGTACGAGCAGTACTTC. Its protein is CASSLSLAGPLGYEQYF. The chain recombines TRBV27 with TRBJ2-7; 8 positions agree with TRBD2. Trimming cost V 0 bases and J 4 bases; bases outside gene matches: 11. Germline values: CDR1 MNHEY, CDR2 SMNVEV (reference sequence). This CDR3 has 17 residues.

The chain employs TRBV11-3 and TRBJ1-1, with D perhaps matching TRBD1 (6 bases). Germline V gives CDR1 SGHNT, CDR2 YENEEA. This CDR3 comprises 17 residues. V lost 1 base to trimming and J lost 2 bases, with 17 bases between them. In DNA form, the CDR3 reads TGTGCCAGCAGCTTAGTATTGGCAGGGGAGACCAACACTGAAGCTTTCTTT. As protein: CASSLVLAGETNTEAFF.

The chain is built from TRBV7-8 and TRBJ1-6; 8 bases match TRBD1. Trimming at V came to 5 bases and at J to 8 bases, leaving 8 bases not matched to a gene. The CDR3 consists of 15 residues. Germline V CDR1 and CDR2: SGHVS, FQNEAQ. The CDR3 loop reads CASSRDGTGYSPLHF. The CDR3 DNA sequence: TGTGCCAGCAGCCGCGATGGGACAGGCTATTCACCCCTCCACTTT.

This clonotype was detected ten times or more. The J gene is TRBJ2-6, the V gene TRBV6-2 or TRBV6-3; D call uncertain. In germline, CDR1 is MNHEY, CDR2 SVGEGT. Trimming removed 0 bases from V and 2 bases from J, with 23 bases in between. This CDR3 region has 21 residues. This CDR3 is CASSYSSRQVHIFAGANVLTF. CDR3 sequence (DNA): TGTGCCAGCAGTTACTCGTCCCGGCAGGTCCATATTTTCGCTGGGGCCAACGTCCTGACTTTC.

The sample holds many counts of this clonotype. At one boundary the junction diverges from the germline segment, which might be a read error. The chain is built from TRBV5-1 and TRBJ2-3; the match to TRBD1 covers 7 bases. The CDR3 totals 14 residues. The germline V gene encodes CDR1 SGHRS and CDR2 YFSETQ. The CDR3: CASSLRGRTDTQYF. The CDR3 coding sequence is TGTGCCAGCAGTTTAAGGGGGCGCACAGATACGCAGTATTTT.

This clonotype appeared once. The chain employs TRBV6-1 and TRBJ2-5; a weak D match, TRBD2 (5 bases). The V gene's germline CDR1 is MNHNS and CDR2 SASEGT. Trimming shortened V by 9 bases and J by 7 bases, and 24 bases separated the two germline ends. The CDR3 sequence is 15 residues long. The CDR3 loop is CASSRTPRGVWTQYF. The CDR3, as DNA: TGTGCCAGTAGTAGGACGCCCCGGGGTGTGTGGACCCAGTACTTC.

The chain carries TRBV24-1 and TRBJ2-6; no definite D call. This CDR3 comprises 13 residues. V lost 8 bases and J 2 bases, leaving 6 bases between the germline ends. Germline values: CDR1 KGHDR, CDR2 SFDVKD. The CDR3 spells CATMGAGANVLTF. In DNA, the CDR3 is TGTGCCACCATGGGCGCTGGGGCCAACGTCCTGACTTTC.

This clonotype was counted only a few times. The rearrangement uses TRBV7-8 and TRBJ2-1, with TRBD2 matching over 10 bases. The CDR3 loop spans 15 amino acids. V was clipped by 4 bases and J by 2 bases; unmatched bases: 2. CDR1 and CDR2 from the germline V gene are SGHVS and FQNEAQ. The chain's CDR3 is CASSYTSGTYNEQFF. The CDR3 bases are TGTGCCAGCAGCTATACTAGCGGGACCTACAATGAGCAGTTCTTC.

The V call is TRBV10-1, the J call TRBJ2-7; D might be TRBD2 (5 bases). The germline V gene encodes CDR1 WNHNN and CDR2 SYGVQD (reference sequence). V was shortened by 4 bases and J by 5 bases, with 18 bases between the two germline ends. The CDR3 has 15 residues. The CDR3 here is CASSASGYFGDEQYF. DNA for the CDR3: TGCGCCAGCAGTGCTTCAGGTTACTTCGGGGACGAGCAGTACTTC.

This CDR3 reads CASSLGRGRPRQFF. The DNA for the CDR3 is TGTGCCAGCAGCTTAGGAAGGGGGCGCCCGCGGCAGTTCTTC. The chain employs TRBV7-2 and TRBJ2-1; TRBD1 aligns across 7 bases. The CDR3 has 14 residues. The trim removed 1 base at V and 12 bases at J, leaving 9 bases unmatched. The V gene's germline CDR1 is SGHTA and CDR2 FQGNSA.

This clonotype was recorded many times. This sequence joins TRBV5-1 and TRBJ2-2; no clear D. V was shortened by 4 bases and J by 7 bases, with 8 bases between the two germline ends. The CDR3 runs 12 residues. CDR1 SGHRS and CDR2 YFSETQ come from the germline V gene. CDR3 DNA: TGCGCCAGCAGCCCCGTTATCGGGGAGCTGTTTTTT. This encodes CASSPVIGELFF.

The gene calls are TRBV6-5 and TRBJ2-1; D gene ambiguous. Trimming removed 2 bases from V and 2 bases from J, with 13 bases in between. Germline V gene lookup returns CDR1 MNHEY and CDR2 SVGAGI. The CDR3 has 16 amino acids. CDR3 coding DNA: TGTGCCAGCAGTTACAGGGCAAGGATTCCCTACAATGAGCAGTTCTTC. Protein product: CASSYRARIPYNEQFF.

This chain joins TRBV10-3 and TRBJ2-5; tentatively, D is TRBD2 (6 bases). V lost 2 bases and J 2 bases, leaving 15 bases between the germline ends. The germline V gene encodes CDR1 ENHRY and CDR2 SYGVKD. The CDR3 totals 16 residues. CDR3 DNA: TGTGCCATCAGTGAGGCTGGCCGCGGGATACAAGAGACCCAGTACTTC. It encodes CAISEAGRGIQETQYF.

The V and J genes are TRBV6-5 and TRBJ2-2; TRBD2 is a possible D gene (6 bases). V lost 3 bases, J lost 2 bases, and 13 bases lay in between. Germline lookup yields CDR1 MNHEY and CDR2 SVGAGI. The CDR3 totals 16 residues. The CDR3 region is CASSYMLARNTGELFF. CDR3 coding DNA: TGTGCCAGCAGTTATATGCTAGCGCGAAACACCGGGGAGCTGTTTTTT.

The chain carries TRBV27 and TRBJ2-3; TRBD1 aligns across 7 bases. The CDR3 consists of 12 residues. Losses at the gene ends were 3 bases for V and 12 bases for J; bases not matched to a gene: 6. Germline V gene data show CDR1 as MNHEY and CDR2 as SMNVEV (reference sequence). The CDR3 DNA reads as TGTGCCAGCAGTTTGAGCAGGGGGAGTCAGTATTTT. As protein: CASSLSRGSQYF.

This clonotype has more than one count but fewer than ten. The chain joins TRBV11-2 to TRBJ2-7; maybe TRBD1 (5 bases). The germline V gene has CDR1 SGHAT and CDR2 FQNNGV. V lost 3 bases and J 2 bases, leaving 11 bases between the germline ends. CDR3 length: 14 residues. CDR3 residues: CASSLGIGAYEQYF. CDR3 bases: TGTGCCAGCAGCTTGGGGATAGGGGCCTACGAGCAGTACTTC.

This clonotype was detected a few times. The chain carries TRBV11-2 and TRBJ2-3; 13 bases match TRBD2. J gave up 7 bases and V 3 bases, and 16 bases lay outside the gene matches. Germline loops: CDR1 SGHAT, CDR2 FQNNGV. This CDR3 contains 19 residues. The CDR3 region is CASSFQRLAGGPLSNTQYF. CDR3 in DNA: TGTGCCAGCAGCTTTCAAAGACTAGCGGGAGGACCTTTATCCAATACGCAGTATTTT.

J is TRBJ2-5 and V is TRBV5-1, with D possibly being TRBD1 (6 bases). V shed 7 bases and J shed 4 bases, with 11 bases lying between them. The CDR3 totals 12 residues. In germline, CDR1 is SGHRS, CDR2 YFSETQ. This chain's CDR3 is CASGWGRETQYF. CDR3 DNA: TGCGCCAGCGGATGGGGGCGAGAGACCCAGTACTTC.

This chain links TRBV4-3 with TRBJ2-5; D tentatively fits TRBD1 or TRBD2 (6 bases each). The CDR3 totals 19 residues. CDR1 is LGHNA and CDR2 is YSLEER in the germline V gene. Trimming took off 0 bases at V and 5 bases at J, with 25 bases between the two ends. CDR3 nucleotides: TGCGCCAGCAGCCAAGATCTACTGTTATTAGGGGGGCAGGACGAGACCCAGTACTTC. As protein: CASSQDLLLLGGQDETQYF.

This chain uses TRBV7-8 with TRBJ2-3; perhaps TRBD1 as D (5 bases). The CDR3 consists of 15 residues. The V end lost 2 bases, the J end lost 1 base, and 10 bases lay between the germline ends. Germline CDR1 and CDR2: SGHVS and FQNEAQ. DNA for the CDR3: TGTGCCAGCAGCTTACCTAGGGGTGGCACAGATACGCAGTATTTT. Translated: CASSLPRGGTDTQYF.